These 21 T cell receptor beta chains came from one sample sequenced in a study of cytomegalovirus exposure and HLA in healthy donors (dated by TCRdb to between 2016 and 2019). The library was prepared using the immunoSEQ multiplex PCR assay. For the multiplex PCR, a mixture combining 60 forward primers for TCR Vbeta segments and 13 reverse primers for TCR Jbeta segments was used. In its TCRdb copy, this immuneACCESS table keeps in-frame sequences only and misses some clones. Where compared with another copy, unresolved V genes explain less than half of these, and the others have no known cause. The sample table holds more than 150,000 clones, of which roughly 77% were seen once. The ten largest account for 2% to 3% of the sample. The specimen sequenced was PBMCs. These receptors were collected from a woman aged 25 to 45 in good health and CMV-seropositive.

This clone was counted between two and nine times. The V call is TRBV11-3, the J call TRBJ2-7, with 7 bases aligning to TRBD2. V gave up 1 base and J gave up 2 bases; unmatched junction bases: 5. Germline V lookup: CDR1 SGHNT, CDR2 YENEEA. This CDR3 spans 15 amino acids. Written as DNA, the CDR3 is TGTGCCAGCAGCTTAGCGGGGGGTTATACCTACGAGCAGTACTTC. Translating it yields CASSLAGGYTYEQYF.

V is TRBV6-1 and J is TRBJ2-7; D gene unclear. V lost 4 bases to trimming and J lost 2 bases, with 9 bases between them. This CDR3 spans 13 amino acids. Germline values: CDR1 MNHNS, CDR2 SASEGT. CDR3 bases: TGTGCCAGCAGTGGAGACACAGCCTACGAGCAGTACTTC. Amino acid sequence: CASSGDTAYEQYF.

This CDR3 reads CASSFQRQHSQPQHF. CDR3 DNA: TGTGCCAGCAGTTTCCAGAGACAGCACAGTCAGCCCCAGCATTTT. The chain combines TRBV28 with TRBJ1-5; tentative D call: TRBD1 (5 bases). The germline V gene encodes CDR1 MDHEN and CDR2 SYDVKM. V lost 3 bases, J lost 6 bases, and 15 bases lay in between. The length of the CDR3 is 15 residues.

This chain links TRBV27 with TRBJ2-5; 10 nucleotides align to TRBD2. The CDR3 runs to 15 residues. The germline V gene encodes CDR1 MNHEY and CDR2 SMNVEV (reference sequence). Unmatched junction bases numbered 6, after V lost 8 bases and J lost 0 bases. CDR3 sequence: CASRNSGGYQETQYF. The CDR3 DNA sequence: TGTGCCAGCCGGAATAGCGGGGGGTACCAAGAGACCCAGTACTTC.

This chain uses TRBV7-3 with TRBJ1-6, with D possibly being TRBD1 (5 bases). With 5 bases removed from V and 5 bases from J, the gap between germline ends came to 13 bases. The CDR3 runs to 15 residues. Germline-derived CDR1 and CDR2 are SGHTA and FQGTGA. The CDR3 region is CASSQGVGNNSPLHF. CDR3 coding DNA: TGTGCCAGCAGCCAAGGGGTGGGTAATAATTCACCCCTCCACTTT.

The chain recombines TRBV6-6 with TRBJ1-2, with a possible D match to TRBD1 (6 bases). With 0 bases removed from V and 8 bases from J, the gap between germline ends came to 16 bases. Germline V gives CDR1 MNHNY, CDR2 SVGAGI (reference sequence). The CDR3 sequence is 15 residues long. In DNA form, the CDR3 reads TGTGCCAGCAGTTACTCCCAGTGGGGGCCGGAGGGCTACACCTTC. This codes for CASSYSQWGPEGYTF.

This clone has more than one count but fewer than ten. The rearrangement joins TRBV5-6 to TRBJ2-4; possibly TRBD1 for D (5 bases). The CDR3 totals 14 residues. The V and J ends lost 0 bases and 5 bases respectively, with 9 bases between them. Germline CDR1 SGHDT, CDR2 YYEEEE. The CDR3 reads CASSLGGSENIQYF. CDR3 in DNA: TGTGCCAGCAGCTTGGGGGGCTCGGAAAACATTCAGTACTTC.

This clone came up once. This rearrangement joins TRBV7-2 to TRBJ2-3; D is perhaps TRBD1 (5 bases). Deletions cut 8 bases from V and 11 bases from J, with 17 bases between. The CDR3 consists of 12 residues. The germline CDR1 and CDR2 sequences are SGHTA and FQGNSA. CDR3 in DNA: TGTGCCAGCCAGCGTCCGGGCCAGGGGCAGTATTTT. It specifies CASQRPGQGQYF.

V and J are TRBV11-2 and TRBJ2-2; 10 nucleotides match TRBD1. V was pared by 8 bases and J by 7 bases, with 19 bases of the junction left unmatched. This CDR3 has 18 residues. Germline loops: CDR1 SGHAT, CDR2 FQNNGV. The chain's CDR3 is CASPRTGGRGEESGELFF. In nucleotides, the CDR3 is TGTGCCAGCCCCCGGACAGGGGGGAGGGGGGAGGAGAGCGGGGAGCTGTTTTTT.

This clone has a handful of counts. V is TRBV7-3 and J is TRBJ1-2; a weak D match, TRBD1 (5 bases). Germline loops: CDR1 SGHTA, CDR2 FQGTGA. The V gene lost 8 bases and the J gene lost 3 bases, with 22 bases spanning the gap. CDR3 length: 16 amino acids. CDR3 region: CASGVGTGGRDYGYTF. DNA for the CDR3: TGTGCCAGCGGCGTCGGAACCGGGGGAAGGGACTATGGCTACACCTTC.

V usage is TRBV19 and J usage is TRBJ2-5, with D perhaps TRBD2 (5 bases). The germline V gene encodes CDR1 LNHDA and CDR2 SQIVND (reference sequence). The CDR3 runs to 14 residues. With 5 bases removed from V and 3 bases from J, the gap between germline ends came to 13 bases. The CDR3 DNA reads TGTGCCAGTAGTGGGAGAAGCGCTAAAGAGACCCAGTACTTC. This gives the protein CASSGRSAKETQYF. The full variable domain, rest sourced from reference TRBV19 and TRBJ2-5, is DGGITQSPKYLFRKEGQNVTLSCEQNLNHDAMYWYRQDPGQGLRLIYYSQIVNDFQKGDIAEGYSVSREKKESFPLTVTSAQKNPTAFYLCASSGRSAKETQYFGPGTRLLVL.

In DNA, the CDR3 is TGTGCCAGCAGCGCAGGGGGTTCCCGCGGCTACGAGCAGTACTTC. Its protein is CASSAGGSRGYEQYF. V and J are TRBV9 and TRBJ2-7, with 7 bases matching TRBD1. CDR3 length equals 15 residues. The J segment lost 3 bases and the V segment lost 3 bases, leaving 9 bases of the junction unmatched. Germline lookup yields CDR1 SGDLS and CDR2 YYNGEE.

The V gene is TRBV29-1, the J gene TRBJ2-3; D is ambiguous. V lost 3 bases and J lost 2, with 9 bases in between. This CDR3 region has 13 residues. Germline V gives CDR1 SQVTM, CDR2 ANQGSEA. The CDR3 DNA is TGCAGCGTTGATTACTACCCCACAGATACGCAGTATTTT. Amino acids: CSVDYYPTDTQYF.

In this sample, this clone turned up a few times. The chain has TRBV27 and TRBJ2-2; 7 nucleotides match TRBD1. The junction had 8 bases not matched to a gene; V was cut back by 6 bases and J by 7 bases. This CDR3 is 14 amino acids long. Germline CDR1 MNHEY, CDR2 SMNVEV (reference sequence). This CDR3 reads CASRQRGQGGELFF. As DNA, the CDR3 is TGTGCCAGCAGACAGAGGGGGCAAGGCGGGGAGCTGTTTTTT.

As concerns this clone: A junction boundary mismatches the germline segment, possibly from a read error. This chain links TRBV5-5 with TRBJ2-1; 10 positions agree with TRBD2. The CDR3 covers 17 residues. CDR1 and CDR2 from the germline V gene are SGHKS and YYEKEE (reference sequence). The CDR3 region is CASNLDVSGGTYNEQFF. CDR3 bases: TGTGCCAGCAACTTGGATGTTAGCGGGGGGACCTACAATGAGCAGTTCTTC.

A word on this clone: Within the sample, other DNA sequences also encode this same CDR3. J is TRBJ1-1 and V is TRBV19, with D hard to call. The CDR3 loop spans 13 amino acids. Looked up from germline, CDR1 is LNHDA and CDR2 is SQIVND (reference sequence). V was trimmed by 3 bases and J by 1 base, leaving 6 bases between them. CDR3 sequence: CASSISRNTEAFF. The CDR3, as DNA: TGTGCCAGTAGTATTTCCCGGAACACTGAAGCTTTCTTT.

The chain couples TRBV2 to TRBJ2-3; D unresolved. The CDR3 length is 17 residues. The V and J ends lost 7 bases and 0 bases respectively, with 20 bases between them. Per germline, CDR1 SNHLY and CDR2 FYNNEI. Here the CDR3 DNA reads TGTGCCAGCACGATAGAGCGCCCGGATCTAAGCACAGATACGCAGTATTTT. It encodes CASTIERPDLSTDTQYF.

The rearrangement links TRBV5-6 to TRBJ2-3, with D maybe TRBD2 (5 bases). CDR1 SGHDT and CDR2 YYEEEE come from the germline V gene. V gave up 1 base and J gave up 2 bases, with 14 bases separating them. The CDR3 length is 16 residues. The CDR3 here is CASSLMRIGDTDTQYF. The CDR3 nucleotides read TGTGCCAGCAGCTTGATGCGAATCGGGGACACAGATACGCAGTATTTT.

The chain links TRBV29-1 to TRBJ1-5, with TRBD1 matching over 7 bases. After removal of 4 bases from V and 0 bases from J, the junction contained 9 bases not matched to a gene. The CDR3 runs 16 residues. Germline lookup yields CDR1 SQVTM and CDR2 ANQGSEA. The CDR3 spells CSVGGGRGGSNQPQHF. CDR3 nucleotide sequence: TGCAGCGTTGGAGGGGGCCGAGGGGGTAGCAATCAGCCCCAGCATTTT.

The V call is TRBV19, the J call TRBJ1-1; possibly TRBD1 for D (6 bases). This CDR3 region has 13 residues. Germline loops: CDR1 LNHDA, CDR2 SQIVND (reference sequence). V dropped 8 bases and J dropped 4 bases, with 14 bases sitting between them. The CDR3 here is CASRLQGGTEAFF. CDR3 nucleotides: TGTGCCAGTCGACTGCAAGGGGGCACTGAAGCTTTCTTT.

The CDR3 DNA is TGTGCCAGCAGCCGAAGGGGGCGCACAGATACGCAGTATTTT. Encoded protein: CASSRRGRTDTQYF. The chain joins TRBV13 to TRBJ2-3; 7 bases match TRBD1. Unmatched junction bases numbered 3, after V lost 5 bases and J lost 1 base. The CDR3 runs to 14 residues. CDR1 and CDR2 (germline): PRHDT, FYEKMQ (reference sequence).